These 8 T cell receptor gamma chains came from one sample sequenced in a study of gamma-delta chains in newborns, infants, children. TCRdb re-called clones from the reads via CATT. The sample lists over 3,000 gamma-chain clones, around two thirds occurring once. Source material: blood. The receptors derive from a child who was a newborn, infant or young child, either healthy, febrile or measles-vaccinated (not recorded which).

This clone has more than one count but fewer than ten. A clone one base away is much larger, so this may be a read error. The same CDR3 can be traced to other DNA sequences in this sample. The gene calls are TRGV9 and TRGJP. TCRdb lists no J gene, so it was determined here by aligning the DNA to germline. V lost 1 base, J lost 8 bases, and 2 bases stayed unmatched. The germline gives CDR1 GITISATS, CDR2 ISYDGTV (reference sequence). The CDR3 extends over 15 amino acids. The CDR3 DNA is TGTGCCTTGTGGGAGGTACAGTTGGGCAAAAAAATCAAGGTATTT. It specifies CALWEVQLGKKIKVF.

Of note for this clone: Other DNA sequences in the sample encode the same CDR3. The V gene is TRGV4, the J gene TRGJ1 or TRGJ2. The J gene, absent from TCRdb, was called here by matching the DNA to germline. The length of the CDR3 is 13 residues. Per the germline V gene, CDR1 is EGSTGY and CDR2 is YDSYTSSV. The V gene end was trimmed by 0 bases and the J gene end by 6 bases; junction bases not matched to a gene: 5. CDR3 DNA sequence: TGTGCCACCTGGGATGGGCCGGGTTATAAGAAACTCTTT. Translated: CATWDGPGYKKLF.

Note on this clone: Within the sample, other DNA sequences also encode this same CDR3. J gene calling gave no result, while the V gene is TRGV2. The germline V gene encodes CDR1 EGSNGY and CDR2 YDSYNSKV. The CDR3 consists of 10 residues. This chain's CDR3 is CATWDGKKLF. CDR3 bases: TGTGCCACCTGGGACGGGAAGAAGCTCTTT.

Worth noting for this clone: A much larger clone differs from this one at a single base, so this may be a read error. In the same sample, other DNA sequences code for this CDR3. V gene TRGV9 combines with J gene TRGJP. The J gene was not available in TCRdb and was assigned here by matching the DNA to germline segments. Losses at the gene ends were 0 bases for V and 7 bases for J; bases not matched to a gene: 3. This CDR3 comprises 16 residues. Per germline, CDR1 GITISATS and CDR2 ISYDGTV (reference sequence). CDR3 amino acids: CALWEVYELGKKIKVF. DNA for the CDR3: TGTGCCTTGTGGGAGGTGTACGAGTTGGGCAAAAAAATCAAGGTATTT.

A remark on this clone: Distinct nucleotide sequences in the sample also encode this CDR3. CDR3: CATWDAPLMRAWALHKKLF. The CDR3 DNA is TGTGCCACCTGGGACGCGCCCCTAATGAGAGCCTGGGCACTGCACAAGAAACTCTTT. This rearrangement joins TRGV3 to TRGJ1 or TRGJ2. TCRdb gives no J gene; it was assigned here by matching the DNA to germline. V trimming: 3 bases; J trimming: 10 bases; junction bases outside the gene matches: 30. Per germline, CDR1 VTNTFY and CDR2 YDVSTARD (reference sequence). CDR3 size: 19 residues.

The V gene is uncalled and the J gene is TRGJ1 or TRGJ2. This CDR3 region has 15 residues. CDR3 residues: CATWGKQADYYKKLF. CDR3 DNA: TGTGCCACCTGGGGGAAGCAGGCAGATTATTATAAGAAACTCTTT.

V gene TRGV3 combines with J gene TRGJ1 or TRGJ2. In the absence of a J gene in TCRdb, the DNA was matched to germline to assign it here. Trimming took 5 bases from V and 3 from J; bases not matched to a gene: 4. The germline V gene encodes CDR1 VTNTFY and CDR2 YDVSTARD (reference sequence). The CDR3 has 12 amino acids. The CDR3 DNA is TGTGCCACCTGGGCCTTTTATTATAAGAAACTCTTT. Translating gives CATWAFYYKKLF.

For this clone: A much more abundant neighbour one base away suggests this may be a read error. The CDR3 nucleotides are TGTGCCACCTGGGACGGGCCCGATCATAAGAAACTCTTT. It is translated as CATWDGPDHKKLF. The genes are TRGV2 and TRGJ1 or TRGJ2. TCRdb is silent on the J gene; assignment here came from matching the DNA to germline. Trimming removed 0 bases from V and 8 bases from J; junction bases left unmatched: 7. Germline V gene lookup returns CDR1 EGSNGY and CDR2 YDSYNSKV. CDR3 length equals 13 residues.